Listed below are T cell receptor beta chains from one sample, sequenced in a study of CD8 T cells in ankylosing spondylitis. TCRdb processed the 5' RACE reads anew with MiXCR; each CDR3 protein has one entry. The sample includes over 30,000 distinct CDR3 sequences, more than 9.5% of them seen just once. The specimen was synovial fluid, either unsorted or a sorted T cell fraction (not recorded which). Receptor source: a male donor with ankylosing spondylitis. CDR3s include the opening cysteine and the closing phenylalanine or tryptophan. D genes are given only for firm matches. Clone size appears in some rows only: once, few, many, or a class for an expanded clone.

V: TRBV15; J: TRBJ2-2; size: many; D: .; CDR3: CATSTPETTGELFF; DNA: TGTGCCACCAGCACCCCGGAAACCACCGGGGAGCTGTTTTTT
V: TRBV4-2; J: TRBJ1-5; size: .; D: .; CDR3: CASSQVFETQEDQPQHF; DNA: TGTGCCAGCAGCCAAGTTTTCGAGACGCAGGAAGATCAGCCCCAGCATTTT
V: TRBV2; J: TRBJ2-3; size: .; D: TRBD2; CDR3: CASTDTSGPTDTQYF; DNA: TGTGCCAGCACCGATACTAGCGGCCCCACAGATACGCAGTATTTT
V: TRBV20-1; J: TRBJ2-1; size: .; D: TRBD2; CDR3: CSASGTSGNSYNEQFF; DNA: TGCAGTGCTAGCGGGACTAGCGGCAATTCCTACAATGAGCAGTTCTTC
V: TRBV12-3/TRBV12-4; J: TRBJ2-1; size: many; D: .; CDR3: CASSFLEAAFVNEQFF; DNA: TGTGCCAGCAGTTTTTTGGAAGCGGCCTTTGTCAATGAGCAGTTCTTC
V: TRBV4-2; J: TRBJ2-7; size: once; D: .; CDR3: CASSQDEWGGEQYF; DNA: TGTGCCAGCAGCCAAGATGAGTGGGGTGGCGAGCAGTACTTC
V: TRBV28; J: TRBJ2-7; size: many; D: .; CDR3: CASENRASYEQYF; DNA: TGTGCCAGCGAAAACAGGGCCTCCTACGAGCAGTACTTC
V: TRBV13; J: TRBJ2-2; size: many; D: .; CDR3: CASSLEKGSYAGELFF; DNA: TGTGCCAGCAGCTTAGAAAAAGGGAGTTATGCCGGGGAGCTGTTTTTT
V: TRBV6-1; J: TRBJ2-1; size: few; D: TRBD2; CDR3: CASSFGLAGYNEQFF; DNA: TGTGCCAGCAGCTTCGGACTAGCGGGGTACAATGAGCAGTTCTTC
V: TRBV7-9; J: TRBJ2-3; size: .; D: TRBD2; CDR3: CASPLAGASDTKYF; DNA: TGTGCCAGCCCCTTAGCGGGAGCTTCAGATACGAAGTATTTT
V: TRBV12-5; J: TRBJ2-2; size: .; D: TRBD2; CDR3: CASGLLAPSGRFTGELFF; DNA: TGTGCTAGTGGTTTGTTGGCGCCTAGCGGGAGGTTCACCGGGGAGCTGTTTTTT
V: TRBV6-2/TRBV6-3; J: TRBJ2-3; size: .; D: TRBD1; CDR3: CASSRLRGLADTQYF; DNA: TGTGCCAGCAGTCGACTCAGGGGGCTGGCAGATACGCAGTATTTT
V: TRBV27; J: TRBJ2-3; size: .; D: .; CDR3: CASSLWPSGTDTQYF; DNA: TGTGCCAGCAGTTTATGGCCTTCGGGCACAGATACGCAGTATTTT
V: TRBV4-2; J: TRBJ1-1; size: many; D: .; CDR3: CASSQDRPGNTEAFF; DNA: TGTGCCAGCAGCCAAGATCGCCCAGGGAACACTGAAGCTTTCTTT
V: TRBV4-3; J: TRBJ1-4; size: .; D: TRBD1; CDR3: CASSQDGAGGPEKLFF; DNA: TGCGCCAGCAGCCAAGATGGAGCAGGGGGCCCTGAAAAACTGTTTTTT
V: TRBV27; J: TRBJ2-1; size: .; D: TRBD2; CDR3: CASTKGTSGVNEQFF; DNA: TGTGCCAGCACCAAGGGGACTAGCGGGGTCAATGAGCAGTTCTTC
V: TRBV28; J: TRBJ2-7; size: .; D: TRBD1; CDR3: CASRTPGTGVVGEQYF; DNA: TGTGCCAGCAGGACCCCAGGGACAGGGGTCGTAGGGGAGCAGTACTTC
V: TRBV6-5; J: TRBJ2-1; size: many; D: TRBD1; CDR3: CASSSGTGGRDNEQFF; DNA: TGTGCCAGCAGTTCCGGGACAGGGGGCCGTGATAATGAGCAGTTCTTC
V: TRBV24-1; J: TRBJ2-1; size: many; D: .; CDR3: CATSELWYRDKFF; DNA: TGTGCCACCAGTGAGTTATGGTACAGGGATAAGTTCTTC
V: TRBV7-9; J: TRBJ2-3; size: few; D: .; CDR3: CASSLRKNTDTQYF; DNA: TGTGCCAGCAGCTTGCGTAAGAACACAGATACGCAGTATTTT
V: TRBV24-1; J: TRBJ2-5; size: many; D: TRBD1; CDR3: CATSVLGQGGETQYF; DNA: TGTGCCACCAGTGTCTTAGGACAGGGCGGTGAGACCCAGTACTTC
V: TRBV5-1; J: TRBJ2-3; size: few; D: .; CDR3: CASSLVDFSTDTQYF; DNA: TGCGCCAGCAGCTTGGTGGATTTTAGCACAGATACGCAGTATTTT
V: TRBV12-3/TRBV12-4; J: TRBJ1-2; size: many; D: .; CDR3: CASSLARYGYTF; DNA: TGTGCCAGCAGTTTAGCCAGGTATGGCTACACCTTC
V: TRBV12-3/TRBV12-4; J: TRBJ2-7; size: many; D: .; CDR3: CASSLGATYEQYF; DNA: TGTGCCAGCAGTCTGGGAGCAACCTACGAGCAGTACTTC
V: TRBV20-1; J: TRBJ2-1; size: many; D: .; CDR3: CSAQLPGAYNEQFF; DNA: TGCAGTGCCCAATTACCGGGAGCCTACAATGAGCAGTTCTTC
V: TRBV7-3; J: TRBJ2-2; size: many; D: .; CDR3: CASSLTMRGSTGELFF; DNA: TGTGCCAGCAGCTTAACGATGCGCGGATCCACCGGGGAGCTGTTTTTT
V: TRBV12-5; J: TRBJ2-1; size: few; D: .; CDR3: CASGLSRRGAGVMHEQFF; DNA: TGTGCTAGTGGTTTGAGTAGGAGGGGGGCGGGAGTTATGCATGAGCAGTTCTTC
V: TRBV5-1; J: TRBJ1-2; size: many; D: .; CDR3: CASSLLNPSDYGYTF; DNA: TGCGCCAGCAGCTTGCTAAACCCTTCAGACTATGGCTACACCTTC
V: TRBV10-3; J: TRBJ1-1; size: many; D: .; CDR3: CAISESGGNTEAFF; DNA: TGTGCCATCAGTGAGTCAGGCGGGAACACTGAAGCTTTCTTT
V: TRBV7-2; J: TRBJ2-5; size: few; D: .; CDR3: CASSLGHQGRETQYF; DNA: TGTGCCAGCAGCTTAGGACACCAAGGGAGAGAGACCCAGTACTTC
V: TRBV20-1; J: TRBJ2-6; size: many; D: .; CDR3: CSAKRGGLSGANVLTF; DNA: TGCAGTGCAAAGAGGGGCGGACTATCTGGGGCCAACGTCCTGACTTTC
V: TRBV24-1; J: TRBJ2-2; size: .; D: .; CDR3: CATSDSETRSGELFF; DNA: TGTGCCACCAGTGACTCCGAGACTAGGTCCGGGGAGCTGTTTTTT
V: TRBV27; J: TRBJ2-1; size: few; D: .; CDR3: CASSLWRGGNEQFF; DNA: TGTGCCAGCAGTTTATGGCGTGGAGGGAATGAGCAGTTCTTC
V: TRBV7-2; J: TRBJ1-5; size: many; D: .; CDR3: CASSFSGTGQPQHF; DNA: TGTGCCAGCAGCTTCTCAGGGACTGGTCAGCCCCAGCATTTT
V: TRBV4-1; J: TRBJ2-7; size: few; D: TRBD2; CDR3: CASSPEELAGSYEQYF; DNA: TGCGCCAGCAGCCCGGAGGAACTAGCGGGATCCTACGAGCAGTACTTC
V: TRBV2; J: TRBJ2-1; size: few; D: TRBD2; CDR3: CASKPRLADYNEQFF; DNA: TGTGCCAGCAAGCCGCGGCTAGCGGATTACAATGAGCAGTTCTTC
V: TRBV10-3; J: TRBJ2-4; size: few; D: TRBD1; CDR3: CASIQGMGDIQYF; DNA: TGTGCCAGTATACAGGGGATGGGAGACATTCAGTACTTC
V: TRBV12-3/TRBV12-4; J: TRBJ1-4; size: .; D: TRBD1; CDR3: CASSLGQQAVGNEKLFF; DNA: TGTGCCAGCAGTTTGGGACAGCAGGCGGTTGGTAATGAAAAACTGTTTTTT
V: TRBV7-2; J: TRBJ2-3; size: .; D: .; CDR3: CASSLVGGPSDTQYF; DNA: TGTGCCAGCAGCTTAGTAGGGGGGCCTTCAGATACGCAGTATTTT
V: TRBV6-2/TRBV6-3; J: TRBJ2-7; size: many; D: TRBD2; CDR3: CASSERTSGTNEQYF; DNA: TGTGCCAGCAGTGAACGGACTAGCGGGACTAACGAGCAGTACTTC